This T cell receptor beta chain came from a study of human thymus T cells. Trimming removed 5 bases at V and 1 base at J, with 11 bases between. The CDR3 has 14 amino acids. Germline lookup yields CDR1 SNHLY and CDR2 FYNNEI. Here immunoSEQ multiplex PCR was the method, and the copy in TCRdb shows in-frame clones only, minus some. The sample lists 65,000 to 90,000 clones, 95% occurring once. Findings of the study overall: Thymic TCR repertoires of unrelated people reportedly overlapped highly. An apparent bias in V and J gene usage was seen in thymic and blood repertoires.

Resections obtained during corrective heart surgery supplied the thymus tissue. Among the donors, all were healthy Finnish infants having corrective surgery for congenital heart defects. In regard to this clone: Its antigen is as yet unknown.

Sequenced sample: thymus tissue. The chain carries TRBV2 and TRBJ1-1, with D perhaps TRBD1 (6 bases). The receptor was derived from a girl under two years old with a congenital heart defect but otherwise immunologically healthy. The CDR3 loop reads CASSLGQTNTEAFF. CDR3 nucleotide sequence: TGTGCCAGCAGTCTCGGACAGACGAACACTGAAGCTTTCTTT. Drawing the rest from reference TRBV2 and TRBJ1-1, the complete variable domain is EPEVTQTPSHQVTQMGQEVILRCVPISNHLYFYWYRQILGQKVEFLVSFYNNEISEKSEIFDDQFSVERPDGSNFTLKIRSTKLEDSAMYFCASSLGQTNTEAFFGQGTRLTVV.